These 10 T cell receptor beta chains came from one sample sequenced in a study of shared clonotypes between healthy human individuals. Cells designated naive CD8 were CD45RO-negative and were positively selected for CCR7, with terminally differentiated effector memory CD45RA+ cells excluded. Assay used: immunoSEQ multiplex PCR; TCRdb lists only in-frame clones, some missing. The sample records 2 million to 2.5 million clones, more than 85% being singletons. Sequences were obtained from naive CD8+ T cells from PBMCs. These receptor sequences come from a man aged 18 to 29 in good health. Some clones in this sample may be carry-over from other donors' samples.

A single count supports this clone. This chain uses TRBV4-1 with TRBJ2-3, with D perhaps matching TRBD1 or TRBD2 (5 bases each). Germline CDR1 MGHRA, CDR2 YSYEKL. The CDR3 loop spans 17 amino acids. The ends were cut back, 5 bases at V and 2 bases at J, with 20 bases in the middle. For the CDR3, the DNA is TGCGCCAGCAGCTCGAGGACGGGGACCCTCTCCACAGATACGCAGTATTTT. Translating it yields CASSSRTGTLSTDTQYF.

The genes are TRBV28 and TRBJ2-6, with D possibly being TRBD2 (6 bases). V was trimmed by 2 bases and J by 2 bases, leaving 10 bases between them. This CDR3 has 16 residues. CDR1 is MDHEN and CDR2 is SYDVKM in the germline V gene. CDR3 DNA sequence: TGTGCCAGCAGTTTAGGGGGGTACCCTGGGGCCAACGTCCTGACTTTC. Translation gives CASSLGGYPGANVLTF.

The CDR3 sequence: CASSQREGISSYNEQFF. CDR3 bases: TGCGCCAGCAGCCAAAGGGAAGGGATTAGCTCCTACAATGAGCAGTTCTTC. The V and J genes are TRBV4-1 and TRBJ2-1; D gene unclear. Per germline, CDR1 MGHRA and CDR2 YSYEKL. Trimming removed 2 bases at V and 0 bases at J, with 14 bases between. This CDR3 spans 17 amino acids.

The V call is TRBV9, the J call TRBJ2-7, with unresolved D. Germline V CDR1 and CDR2: SGDLS, YYNGEE. The CDR3 sequence is 14 residues long. Trimming stripped 4 bases from V and 5 bases from J, with 16 bases between. The CDR3 bases are TGTGCCAGCAGCCCCCACCCCGGAGTCAACGAGCAGTACTTC. This encodes CASSPHPGVNEQYF.

This chain joins TRBV9 and TRBJ1-2; possible D gene TRBD1, 6 bases. V lost 4 bases and J lost 0, with 13 bases in between. CDR3 length: 15 residues. The germline CDR1 and CDR2 sequences are SGDLS and YYNGEE. CDR3 sequence: CASSPGQTANYGYTF. CDR3 sequence (DNA): TGTGCCAGCAGCCCAGGACAGACCGCTAACTATGGCTACACCTTC.

As DNA, the CDR3 is TGTGCCAGCAGCACAGGGACTAGCGGGAGAACAGATACGCAGTATTTT. This gives the protein CASSTGTSGRTDTQYF. The rearrangement links TRBV7-6 to TRBJ2-3; 14 nucleotides agree with TRBD2. The CDR3 runs to 16 residues. After removal of 5 bases from V and 3 bases from J, the junction contained 4 bases not matched to a gene. CDR1 is SGHVS, CDR2 FNYEAQ, per germline.

The chain uses TRBV28 and TRBJ2-2; 7 nucleotides line up with TRBD1. CDR1 is MDHEN and CDR2 is SYDVKM in the germline V gene. Trimming took 4 bases from V and 0 from J; bases not matched to a gene: 20. This CDR3 has 21 amino acids. The DNA of the CDR3 is TGTGCCAGCAGTTCGTTCAATCCGGGACAGCTGCTTCTCGCGAACACCGGGGAGCTGTTTTTT. This sequence encodes CASSSFNPGQLLLANTGELFF.

This clone has just a few counts. The genes are TRBV19 and TRBJ1-1; unclear D gene. The CDR3 loop spans 13 amino acids. Trimming stripped 5 bases from V and 5 bases from J, with 12 bases between. CDR1 is LNHDA and CDR2 is SQIVND in the germline V gene (reference sequence). The CDR3 is CASSWSVGTEAFF. CDR3 DNA: TGTGCCAGTAGTTGGTCGGTGGGAACTGAAGCTTTCTTT.

This clone was found once. For the CDR3, the DNA is TGTGCCAGCAGCTTAGGTTTTCGGGACAGAAGCTCCTACGAGCAGTACTTC. It translates to CASSLGFRDRSSYEQYF. V gene TRBV7-9 combines with J gene TRBJ2-7; 7 bases match TRBD1. V shed 1 base, J shed 0 bases, and the junction held 9 bases outside the gene matches. The CDR3 has 17 residues. Germline CDR1 reads SEHNR; CDR2 reads FQNEAQ (reference sequence).

This chain connects TRBV11-2 to TRBJ2-7; no reliable D call. The length of the CDR3 is 13 residues. Trimming took 1 base from V and 6 from J, leaving 10 bases between them. CDR1 and CDR2 from the germline V gene are SGHAT and FQNNGV. CDR3 sequence: CASSLGVLGEQYF. CDR3 sequence (DNA): TGTGCCAGCAGCTTAGGGGTTTTGGGCGAGCAGTACTTC.